These 4 T cell receptor beta chains originate from one sample sequenced in a study of patients and donors after allogeneic stem cell transplantation. TCRdb redid the calling of the RT-PCR reads with MiXCR, one entry per CDR3 protein. This sample has 200,000 to 250,000 distinct CDR3 sequences, with over 30% found just once. The sample taken for sequencing was blood, either unsorted or a sorted T cell fraction (not recorded which). The receptors come from a human donor who was either an allogeneic HSCT recipient or a stem cell or donor lymphocyte infusion donor (not recorded which). It is not recorded whose cells these are; they may come from a transplant donor.

This rearrangement joins TRBV5-1 to TRBJ2-7; 9 bases agree with TRBD1. Germline CDR1 reads SGHRS; CDR2 reads YFSETQ. CDR3 length equals 14 residues. The J segment lost 3 bases and the V segment lost 2 bases, leaving 3 bases of the junction unmatched. The CDR3 is CASSFGTGIYEQYF. The CDR3 DNA follows: TGCGCCAGCAGCTTTGGGACAGGGATCTACGAGCAGTACTTC.

This clonotype has more than one count but fewer than ten. The V and J genes are TRBV30 and TRBJ1-2; D is uncertain. CDR1 is GTSNPN and CDR2 is SVGIG in the germline V gene (reference sequence). V gave up 5 bases and J gave up 7 bases, with 14 bases separating them. This CDR3 is 12 amino acids long. The CDR3, as DNA: TGTGCCTGGTCCCCGTCGAGCATTGGCTACACCTTC. Its protein is CAWSPSSIGYTF.

The rearrangement links TRBV14 to TRBJ1-1; D gene unclear. V shed 0 bases and J shed 5 bases, with 7 bases lying between them. The CDR3 covers 13 residues. Germline lookup yields CDR1 SGHDN and CDR2 FVKESK. The DNA of the CDR3 is TGTGCCAGCAGCCAAGAAGTAAAGACTGAAGCTTTCTTT. Translation gives CASSQEVKTEAFF.

This chain links TRBV9 with TRBJ2-6, with no clear D. The V gene's germline CDR1 is SGDLS and CDR2 YYNGEE. The CDR3 sequence is 15 residues long. V shed 4 bases and J shed 4 bases, with 12 bases lying between them. DNA of the CDR3: TGTGCCAGCAGCCCTGGGATGTTGGGGGCCAACGTCCTGACTTTC. Its protein is CASSPGMLGANVLTF. Complete variable domain (other parts from reference TRBV9 and TRBJ2-6): DSGVTQTPKHLITATGQRVTLRCSPRSGDLSVYWYQQSLDQGLQFLIQYYNGEERAKGNILERFSAQQFPDLHSELNLSSLELGDSALYFCASSPGMLGANVLTFGAGSRLTVL.